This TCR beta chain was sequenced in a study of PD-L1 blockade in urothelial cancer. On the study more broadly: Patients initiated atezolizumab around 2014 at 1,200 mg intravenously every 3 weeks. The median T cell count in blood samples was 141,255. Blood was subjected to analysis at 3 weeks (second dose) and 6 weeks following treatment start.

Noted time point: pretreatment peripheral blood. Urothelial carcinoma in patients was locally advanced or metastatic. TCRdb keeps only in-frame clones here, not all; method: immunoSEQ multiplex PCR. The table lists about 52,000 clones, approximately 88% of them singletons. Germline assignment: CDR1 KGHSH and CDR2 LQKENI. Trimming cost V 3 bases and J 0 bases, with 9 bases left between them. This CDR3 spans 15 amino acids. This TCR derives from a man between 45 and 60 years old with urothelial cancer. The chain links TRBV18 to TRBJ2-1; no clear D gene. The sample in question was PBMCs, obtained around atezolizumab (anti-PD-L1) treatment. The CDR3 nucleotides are TGTGCCAGCTCACCTCGGGTGGACTCCTACAATGAGCAGTTCTTC. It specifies CASSPRVDSYNEQFF.